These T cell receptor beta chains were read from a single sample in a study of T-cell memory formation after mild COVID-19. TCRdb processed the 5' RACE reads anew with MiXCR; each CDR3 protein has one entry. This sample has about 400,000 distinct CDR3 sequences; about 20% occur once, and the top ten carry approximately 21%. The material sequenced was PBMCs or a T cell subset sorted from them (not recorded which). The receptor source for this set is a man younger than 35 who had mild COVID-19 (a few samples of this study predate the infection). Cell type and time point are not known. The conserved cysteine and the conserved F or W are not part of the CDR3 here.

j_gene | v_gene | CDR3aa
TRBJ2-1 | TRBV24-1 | ATSDHQAQAPHEGQF
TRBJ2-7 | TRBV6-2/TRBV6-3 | ASSYVTLDEQY
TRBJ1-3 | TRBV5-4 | ASSLDLGQGAYSGNTIY
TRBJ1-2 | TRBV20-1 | SASGTADGYT
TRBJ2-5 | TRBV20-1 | RRATQETQY
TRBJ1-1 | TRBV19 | ASSAGFGTEAF
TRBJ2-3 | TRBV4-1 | ASSQEASPSTDTQY
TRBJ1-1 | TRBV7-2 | ASSTRRAGDTEAF
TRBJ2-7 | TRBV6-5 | ASSLNPGPAESYEQY
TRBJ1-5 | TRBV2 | ASSWDSFNQPQH
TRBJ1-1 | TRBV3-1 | ASSQGFAAIFPDAF
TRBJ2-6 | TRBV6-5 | ASSFDSSGANVLT
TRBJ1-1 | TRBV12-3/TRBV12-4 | ASSSLDGLGTEAF
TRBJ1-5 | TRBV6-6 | ASTRDYSNQPQH
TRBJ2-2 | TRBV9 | ASSPNPSGGAVGELF
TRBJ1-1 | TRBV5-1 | ASSLELAGAFGTEAF
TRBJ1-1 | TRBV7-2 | ASSFYGQEHPGAF
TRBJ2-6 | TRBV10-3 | ANAGAGANVLT
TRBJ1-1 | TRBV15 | ATSFGLGDTEAF
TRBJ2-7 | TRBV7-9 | ASTWRDRSEQY
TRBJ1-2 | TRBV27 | ASSFKPVTSYGYT
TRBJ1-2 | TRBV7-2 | ASSLEWGDYGYT
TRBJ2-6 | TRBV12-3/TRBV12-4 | ASSFRGSPGANVLT
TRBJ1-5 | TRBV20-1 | SARDKVRGASPNQPQH
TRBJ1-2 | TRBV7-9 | ASSPGGGDGYT
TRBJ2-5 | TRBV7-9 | ASSKSPSGRPLETQY
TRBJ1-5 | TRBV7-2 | ASSRGGQAGQPQH
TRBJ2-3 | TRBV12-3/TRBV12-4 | ASSAVLVADTQY
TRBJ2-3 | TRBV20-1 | SAFSGGTSTDTQY
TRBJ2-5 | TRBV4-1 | ASSRPDRPKETQY
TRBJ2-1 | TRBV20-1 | SARDDGTGLLF